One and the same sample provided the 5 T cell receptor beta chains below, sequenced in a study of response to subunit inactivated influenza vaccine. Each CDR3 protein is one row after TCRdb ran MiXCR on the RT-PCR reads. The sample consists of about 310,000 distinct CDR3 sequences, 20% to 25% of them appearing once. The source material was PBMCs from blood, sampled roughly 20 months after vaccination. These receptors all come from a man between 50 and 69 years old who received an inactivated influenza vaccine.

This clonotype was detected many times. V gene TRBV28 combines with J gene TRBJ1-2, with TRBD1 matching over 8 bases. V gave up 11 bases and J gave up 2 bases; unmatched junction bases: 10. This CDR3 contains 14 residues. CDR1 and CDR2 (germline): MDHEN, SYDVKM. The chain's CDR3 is CAAGRGQGNYGYTF. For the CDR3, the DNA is TGTGCCGCAGGCAGGGGGCAAGGGAACTATGGCTACACCTTC.

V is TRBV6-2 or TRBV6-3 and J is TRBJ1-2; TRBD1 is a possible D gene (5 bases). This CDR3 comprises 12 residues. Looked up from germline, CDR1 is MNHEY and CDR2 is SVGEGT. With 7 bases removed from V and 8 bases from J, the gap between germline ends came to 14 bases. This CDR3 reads CASNPGLGGYTF. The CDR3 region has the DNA TGTGCCAGCAACCCGGGACTCGGCGGCTACACCTTC.

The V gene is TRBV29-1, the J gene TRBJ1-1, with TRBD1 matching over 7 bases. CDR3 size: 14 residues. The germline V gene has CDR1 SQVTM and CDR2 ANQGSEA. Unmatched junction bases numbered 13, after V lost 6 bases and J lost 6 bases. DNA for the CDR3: TGCAGCGTGAGGGAAGACAGGGTAACTCCTGAAGCTTTCTTT. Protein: CSVREDRVTPEAFF. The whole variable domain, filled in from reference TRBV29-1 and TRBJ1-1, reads SAVISQKPSRDICQRGTSLTIQCQVDSQVTMMFWYRQQPGQSLTLIATANQGSEATYESGFVIDKFPISRPNLTFSTLTVSNMSPEDSSIYLCSVREDRVTPEAFFGQGTRLTVV.

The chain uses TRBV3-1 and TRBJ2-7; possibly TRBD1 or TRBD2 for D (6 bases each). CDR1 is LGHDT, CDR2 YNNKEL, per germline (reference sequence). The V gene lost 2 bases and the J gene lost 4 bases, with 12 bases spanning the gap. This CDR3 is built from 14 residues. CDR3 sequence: CASSQSWGAYEQYF. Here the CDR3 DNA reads TGTGCCAGCAGCCAATCCTGGGGGGCTTACGAGCAGTACTTC.

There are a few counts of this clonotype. CDR3 sequence: CASSLGTGYSYEQYF. In DNA form, the CDR3 reads TGTGCCAGCAGTTTAGGAACAGGGTACTCCTACGAGCAGTACTTC. The rearrangement links TRBV12-3 or TRBV12-4 to TRBJ2-7; D might be TRBD1 (6 bases). Trimming took 1 base from V and 0 from J, leaving 10 bases between them. This CDR3 is 15 amino acids long.